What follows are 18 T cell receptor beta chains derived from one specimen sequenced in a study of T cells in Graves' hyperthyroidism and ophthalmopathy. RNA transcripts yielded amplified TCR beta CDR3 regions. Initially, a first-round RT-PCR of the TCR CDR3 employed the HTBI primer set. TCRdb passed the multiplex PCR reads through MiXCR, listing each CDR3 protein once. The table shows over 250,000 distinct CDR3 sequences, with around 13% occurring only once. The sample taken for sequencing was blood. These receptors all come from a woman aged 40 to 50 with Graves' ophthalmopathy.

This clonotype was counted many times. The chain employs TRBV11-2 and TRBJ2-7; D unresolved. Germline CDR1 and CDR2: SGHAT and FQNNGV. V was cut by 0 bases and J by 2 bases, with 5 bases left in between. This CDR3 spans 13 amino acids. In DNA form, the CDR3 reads TGTGCCAGCAGCTTAGACACCCCCTACGAGCAGTACTTC. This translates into CASSLDTPYEQYF. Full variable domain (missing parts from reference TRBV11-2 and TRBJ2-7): EAGVAQSPRYKIIEKRQSVAFWCNPISGHATLYWYQQILGQGPKLLIQFQNNGVVDDSQLPKDRFSAERLKGVDSTLKIQPAKLEDSAVYLCASSLDTPYEQYFGPGTRLTVT.

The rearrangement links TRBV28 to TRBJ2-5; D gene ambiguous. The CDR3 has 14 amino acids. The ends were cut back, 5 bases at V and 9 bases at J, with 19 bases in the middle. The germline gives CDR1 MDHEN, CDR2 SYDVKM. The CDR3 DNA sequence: TGTGCCAGCAGTGAGCGACTGACCGGTGGGGCCCAGTACTTC. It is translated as CASSERLTGGAQYF.

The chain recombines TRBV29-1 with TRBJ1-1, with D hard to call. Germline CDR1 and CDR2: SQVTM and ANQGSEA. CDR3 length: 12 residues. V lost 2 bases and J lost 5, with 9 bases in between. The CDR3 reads CSVEFIGTEAFF. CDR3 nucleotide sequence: TGCAGCGTTGAATTCATTGGGACTGAAGCTTTCTTT.

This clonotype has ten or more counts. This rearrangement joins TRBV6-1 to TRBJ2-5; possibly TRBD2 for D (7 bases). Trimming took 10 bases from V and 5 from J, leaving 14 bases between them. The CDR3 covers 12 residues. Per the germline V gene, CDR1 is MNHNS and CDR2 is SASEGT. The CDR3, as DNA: TGTGCCACTGCTAGGGGGGGTGAGACCCAGTACTTC. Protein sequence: CATARGGETQYF.

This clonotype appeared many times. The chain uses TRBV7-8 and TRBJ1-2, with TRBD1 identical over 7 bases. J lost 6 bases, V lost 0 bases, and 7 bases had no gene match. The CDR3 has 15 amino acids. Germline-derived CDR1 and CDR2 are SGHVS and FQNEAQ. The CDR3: CASSLATRGFDGYTF. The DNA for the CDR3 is TGTGCCAGCAGCTTAGCGACCAGGGGGTTTGATGGCTACACCTTC.

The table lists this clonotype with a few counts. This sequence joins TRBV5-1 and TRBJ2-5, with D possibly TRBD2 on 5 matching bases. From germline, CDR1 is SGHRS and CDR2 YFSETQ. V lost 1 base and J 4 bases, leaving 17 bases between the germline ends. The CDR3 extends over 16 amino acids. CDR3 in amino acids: CASSLRGFSTSETQYF. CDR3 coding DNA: TGCGCCAGCAGCTTGCGAGGGTTTTCCACCTCAGAGACCCAGTACTTC.

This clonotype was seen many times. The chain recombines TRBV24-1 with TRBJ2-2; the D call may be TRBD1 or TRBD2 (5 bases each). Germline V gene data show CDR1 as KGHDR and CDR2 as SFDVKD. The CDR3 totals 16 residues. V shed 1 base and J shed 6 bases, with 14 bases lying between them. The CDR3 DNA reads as TGTGCCACCAGTGATTTTAGGTTTGGGGGATCCGGGGAGCTGTTTTTT. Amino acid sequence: CATSDFRFGGSGELFF.

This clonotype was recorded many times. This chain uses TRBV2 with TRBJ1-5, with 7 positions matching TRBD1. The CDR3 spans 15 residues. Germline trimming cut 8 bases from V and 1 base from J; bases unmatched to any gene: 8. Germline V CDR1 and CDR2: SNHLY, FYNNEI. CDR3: CASRDRPRSNQPQHF. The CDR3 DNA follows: TGTGCCAGCCGGGACAGACCCAGAAGCAATCAGCCCCAGCATTTT.

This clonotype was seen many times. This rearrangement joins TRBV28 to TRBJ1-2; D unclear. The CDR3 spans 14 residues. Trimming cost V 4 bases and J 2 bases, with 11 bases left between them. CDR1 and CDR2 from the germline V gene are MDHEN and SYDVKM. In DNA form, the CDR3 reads TGTGCCAGCAGTTCCCCCCGGGGAAACTATGGCTACACCTTC. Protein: CASSSPRGNYGYTF.

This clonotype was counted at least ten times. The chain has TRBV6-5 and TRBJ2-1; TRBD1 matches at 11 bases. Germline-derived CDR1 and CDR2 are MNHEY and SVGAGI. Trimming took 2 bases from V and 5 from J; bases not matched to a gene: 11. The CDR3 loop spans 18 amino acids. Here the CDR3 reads CASSYTKGQGAGDNEQFF. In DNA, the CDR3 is TGTGCCAGCAGTTACACGAAAGGACAGGGGGCCGGGGACAATGAGCAGTTCTTC.

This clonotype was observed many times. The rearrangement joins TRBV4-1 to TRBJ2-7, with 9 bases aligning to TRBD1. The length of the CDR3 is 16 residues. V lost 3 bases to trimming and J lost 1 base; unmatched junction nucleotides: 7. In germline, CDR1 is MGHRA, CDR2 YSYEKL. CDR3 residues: CASSQEGQGLSYEQYF. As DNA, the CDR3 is TGCGCCAGCAGCCAGGAAGGACAGGGGCTGTCCTACGAGCAGTACTTC.

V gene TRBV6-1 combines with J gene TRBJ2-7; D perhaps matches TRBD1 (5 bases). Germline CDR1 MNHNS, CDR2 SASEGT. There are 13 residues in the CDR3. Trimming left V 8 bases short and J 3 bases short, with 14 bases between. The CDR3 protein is CASSLRVSYEQYF. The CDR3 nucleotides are TGTGCCAGCTCCCTCAGGGTAAGCTACGAGCAGTACTTC.

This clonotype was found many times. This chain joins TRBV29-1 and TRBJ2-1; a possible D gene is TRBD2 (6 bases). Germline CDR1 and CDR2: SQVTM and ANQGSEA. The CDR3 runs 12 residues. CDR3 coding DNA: TGCTTAGCGGCTAGCTCCTACAATGAGCAGTTCTTC. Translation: CLAASSYNEQFF.

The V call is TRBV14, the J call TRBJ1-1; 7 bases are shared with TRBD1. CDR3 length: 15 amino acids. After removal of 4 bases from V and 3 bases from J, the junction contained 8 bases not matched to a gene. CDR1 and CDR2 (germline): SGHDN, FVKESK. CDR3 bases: TGTGCCAGCAGCCGTTATCCAGGGGGATACACTGAAGCTTTCTTT. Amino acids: CASSRYPGGYTEAFF. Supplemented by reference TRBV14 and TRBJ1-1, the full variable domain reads EAGVTQFPSHSVIEKGQTVTLRCDPISGHDNLYWYRRVMGKEIKFLLHFVKESKQDESGMPNNRFLAERTGGTYSTLKVQPAELEDSGVYFCASSRYPGGYTEAFFGQGTRLTVV.

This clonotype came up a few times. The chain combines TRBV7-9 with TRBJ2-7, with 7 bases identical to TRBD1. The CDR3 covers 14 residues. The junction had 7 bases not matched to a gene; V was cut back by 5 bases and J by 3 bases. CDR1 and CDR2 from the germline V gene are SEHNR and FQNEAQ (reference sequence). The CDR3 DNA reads TGTGCCAGCAGCCGAGAACAGGGGTTCTACGAGCAGTACTTC. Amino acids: CASSREQGFYEQYF.

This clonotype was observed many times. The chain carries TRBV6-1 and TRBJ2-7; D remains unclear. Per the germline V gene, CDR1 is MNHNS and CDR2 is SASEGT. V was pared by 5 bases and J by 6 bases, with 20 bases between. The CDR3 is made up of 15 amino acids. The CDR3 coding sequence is TGTGCCAGCAGTCGTGTGGTGGGGAACCACATCGAGCAGTACTTC. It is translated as CASSRVVGNHIEQYF.

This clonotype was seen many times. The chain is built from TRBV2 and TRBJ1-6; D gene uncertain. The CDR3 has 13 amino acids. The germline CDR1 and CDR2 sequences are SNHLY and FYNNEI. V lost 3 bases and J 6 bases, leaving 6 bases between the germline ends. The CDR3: CASSDKINSPLHF. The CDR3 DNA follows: TGTGCCAGCAGTGACAAAATTAATTCACCCCTCCACTTT.

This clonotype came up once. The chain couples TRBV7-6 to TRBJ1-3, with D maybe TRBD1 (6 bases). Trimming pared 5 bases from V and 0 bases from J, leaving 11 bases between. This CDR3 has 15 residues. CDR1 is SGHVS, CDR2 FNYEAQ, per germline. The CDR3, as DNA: TGTGCCAGCAGCGACACAGGGAACTCTGGAAACACCATATATTTT. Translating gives CASSDTGNSGNTIYF.